This T cell receptor beta chain was found in a study of T cells in Graves' hyperthyroidism and ophthalmopathy. Overall study: Peripheral blood sampling occurred at initial diagnosis, before any treatment.

Whole-study findings and limits: Blood samples included most of the expanded thyroid clonotypes exceeding 0.001.

Concerning this clonotype itself: Its antigen is unidentified.

CDR3 size: 13 residues. Germline values: CDR1 MNHNS, CDR2 SASEGT. Between the trimmed V and J ends, which lost 4 bases and 5 bases, there was a span of 11 bases. Patients showing uncontrolled infection, other autoimmune disease, pregnancy or lactation were ineligible. TCR beta CDR3 regions were amplified from RNA. The HTBI primer set served for first-round RT-PCR of the TCR CDR3. TCRdb used MiXCR to reprocess the multiplex PCR reads, holding one entry per CDR3 protein. This table holds hundreds of thousands of distinct CDR3 sequences, more than 12% found once. Sequencing was carried out using blood. The V call is TRBV6-1, the J call TRBJ2-5; the D gene is possibly TRBD2 (6 bases). This TCR was sampled from a woman in her 30s with Graves' hyperthyroidism. The CDR3 nucleotides are TGTGCCAGCAGTGGGGACTGGGGCGAGACCCAGTACTTC. Protein sequence: CASSGDWGETQYF.